The T cell receptor (beta chain) under discussion was sequenced for a study of blood T cell repertoires in COVID-19. Study-wide context: The samples span acute and convalescent COVID-19 from the United States, Italy and Spain. T cells, B-cell-depleted T cells, or PBMCs supplied cDNA or gDNA.

Repertoires were generated with immunoSEQ multiplex PCR, while TCRdb's copy carries only in-frame clones and drops some. In the table there are around 220,000 clones, approximately 79% of which are singletons. Trimming at V came to 3 bases and at J to 1 base, leaving 4 bases not matched to a gene. The CDR3 covers 15 residues. The V gene's germline CDR1 is SGHAT and CDR2 FQNNGV. The V gene is TRBV11-2, the J gene TRBJ2-5; 8 nucleotides agree with TRBD2. Material for sequencing was peripheral blood. The TCR sequence derives from a woman in her 40s with active or convalescent COVID-19. CDR3 DNA: TGTGCCAGCAGCTTCGCCGGACTAGCCCAAGAGACCCAGTACTTC. Amino acid sequence: CASSFAGLAQETQYF.